Reported below is one T cell receptor (beta chain). What it binds is unknown. Germline CDR1 SEHNR, CDR2 FQNEAQ (reference sequence). This CDR3 has 14 amino acids. Between the trimmed V and J ends, which lost 6 bases and 6 bases, there was a span of 16 bases. The record originates from a study of CD8 T cells in ankylosing spondylitis. Whole-study findings and limits: Among TCR beta sequences, a motif of eight highly homologous variants appeared characteristic of ankylosing spondylitis blood. Existing reports had already noted some motif variants in reactive arthritis synovial fluid and blood. Matched ankylosing spondylitis synovial fluid reportedly contained a significantly enriched population of disease-linked clones. Peripheral blood samples showed relatively rare disease-linked clones, and these clones were CD8+.

For TCR beta, libraries came from quantitative 5'-RACE with molecular barcodes. TCRdb independently ran MiXCR on the 5' RACE reads; one entry per CDR3 protein. This table holds about 220,000 distinct CDR3 sequences, about 7% found once. J is TRBJ2-3 and V is TRBV7-9; weak D call: TRBD2 (5 bases). The receptor was derived from a male donor with ankylosing spondylitis. Source material: blood, either unsorted or a sorted T cell fraction (not recorded which). This chain's CDR3 is CASSPEVARDTQYF. In DNA form, the CDR3 reads TGTGCCAGCAGTCCGGAGGTAGCCCGGGATACGCAGTATTTT.